These T cell receptor beta chains were read from a single sample in a study of T cell repertoires in cytomegalovirus infection. These TCRs are of unknown antigen specificity. TCRdb redid the calling of the reads with MiXCR, one entry per CDR3 protein. The table records 750,000 to 950,000 distinct CDR3 sequences, 25% to 35% of them present only once. The source material was cultured CD8+ T cells from PBMCs, sampled from culture after CMV antigen stimulation. All receptors derive from a human donor in good health (CMV status not recorded). Some clones in this sample may be carry-over from other donors' samples. The CDR3 runs from the conserved cysteine through the conserved F or W. Each record gives: J gene, D gene, V gene, clone size, CDR3 protein, CDR3 DNA. A D gene is named only where the DNA matches it firmly. The size of a clone is reported for some rows only, either as once, few or many, or as a class for expanded clones.

TRBJ1-1,TRBD1,TRBV7-3,many,CASSQTGTGYVVDTEAFF,TGTGCCAGCAGCCAAACCGGGACAGGGTATGTGGTGGACACTGAAGCTTTCTTT
TRBJ2-1,-,TRBV6-5,-,CASSHGGPSYNEQFF,TGTGCCAGCAGTCACGGGGGGCCTTCCTACAATGAGCAGTTCTTC
TRBJ2-5,-,TRBV10-1,-,CASSGGYDLMETQYF,TGCGCCAGCAGTGGGGGATACGACTTGATGGAGACCCAGTACTTC
TRBJ2-3,-,TRBV19,-,CASSMRGNGGDTQYF,TGTGCCAGTAGTATGAGGGGGAATGGGGGAGATACGCAGTATTTT
TRBJ1-1,-,TRBV19,-,CASSIDLRTEAFF,TGTGCCAGTAGTATAGATCTCCGCACTGAAGCTTTCTTT
TRBJ2-5,-,TRBV27,-,CASSGGLTVQETQYF,TGTGCCAGCAGTGGCGGCCTGACAGTTCAAGAGACCCAGTACTTC
TRBJ2-1,TRBD2,TRBV7-8,many,CASSYWTSGANNEQFF,TGTGCCAGCAGCTATTGGACTAGCGGGGCCAACAATGAGCAGTTCTTC
TRBJ1-2,-,TRBV15,-,CATSRDRQSNYVYTF,TGTGCCACCAGCAGAGATAGGCAGTCTAACTATGTCTACACCTTC
TRBJ1-1,TRBD1,TRBV2,few,CASPLNRGNTEAFF,TGTGCCTCACCGTTAAACAGGGGGAACACTGAAGCTTTCTTT
TRBJ1-2,-,TRBV7-2,few,CASSKDIYGYTF,TGTGCCAGCAGCAAAGACATTTATGGCTACACCTTC
TRBJ1-1,-,TRBV7-9,-,CASSSSVGTGTEAFF,TGTGCCAGCAGCTCGTCAGTAGGAACGGGCACTGAAGCTTTCTTT
TRBJ2-1,TRBD2,TRBV7-6,few,CASSFGGLAGGYGEQFF,TGTGCCAGCAGCTTTGGTGGACTAGCGGGGGGATACGGTGAGCAGTTCTTC
TRBJ1-2,-,TRBV25-1,-,CASSESGRKDYGYTF,TGTGCCAGCAGTGAATCGGGACGGAAGGACTATGGCTACACCTTC
TRBJ2-3,TRBD2,TRBV4-1,-,CASSQLAGGYTDTQYF,TGCGCCAGCAGCCAGTTAGCGGGGGGATACACAGATACGCAGTATTTT
TRBJ1-2,-,TRBV27,-,CASSHLGGRNGYTF,TGTGCCAGCAGCCACTTGGGGGGGCGAAATGGCTACACCTTC
TRBJ1-2,-,TRBV7-2,-,CASSFDSVQNYGYTF,TGTGCCAGCAGCTTCGACAGCGTTCAAAACTATGGCTACACCTTC
TRBJ2-5,-,TRBV10-3,-,CAIQRDTLGETQYF,TGTGCCATCCAGAGGGACACCCTCGGGGAGACCCAGTACTTC
TRBJ1-1,TRBD1,TRBV7-9,-,CASTSRQGRATEAFF,TGTGCCAGCACTTCGCGACAGGGGAGGGCCACTGAAGCTTTCTTT
TRBJ2-5,-,TRBV12-3/TRBV12-4,-,CASSGSPGETQYF,TGTGCCAGCAGCGGGAGCCCGGGAGAGACCCAGTACTTC
TRBJ1-4,-,TRBV20-1,few,CSASPTIGRNEKLFF,TGCAGTGCTAGTCCAACTATCGGCCGAAATGAAAAACTGTTTTTT
TRBJ1-4,-,TRBV9,-,CASSAGYATNEKLFF,TGTGCCAGCAGCGCGGGGTATGCAACTAATGAAAAACTGTTTTTT
TRBJ1-2,-,TRBV28,-,CASNEAVNYGYTF,TGTGCCAGCAATGAGGCAGTTAACTATGGCTACACCTTC
TRBJ2-3,TRBD2,TRBV20-1,few,CSAGGLAGSVVRTDTQYF,TGCAGTGCCGGTGGACTAGCGGGCTCCGTTGTTCGCACAGATACGCAGTATTTT
TRBJ2-5,-,TRBV19,-,CASSIVGGGQTQYF,TGTGCCAGTAGTATAGTTGGAGGGGGGCAGACCCAGTACTTC
TRBJ2-1,TRBD2,TRBV29-1,-,CSVDGGLAGGNEQFF,TGCAGCGTTGATGGTGGACTAGCGGGGGGGAATGAGCAGTTCTTC
TRBJ1-2,-,TRBV10-3,few,CAISETRRTNYGYTF,TGTGCCATCAGTGAGACTAGGCGGACTAACTATGGCTACACCTTC
TRBJ2-2,-,TRBV4-2,few,CASLGGTGELFF,TGTGCCAGCCTTGGGGGGACCGGGGAGCTGTTTTTT
TRBJ2-2,-,TRBV6-2/TRBV6-3,few,CASSRQEYTGELFF,TGTGCCAGCAGTAGACAGGAATACACCGGGGAGCTGTTTTTT
TRBJ2-2,TRBD1,TRBV7-6,many,CASVLSGGPTGELFF,TGTGCCAGCGTGTTGTCAGGGGGCCCAACCGGGGAGCTGTTTTTT
TRBJ2-7,-,TRBV13,few,CASSLPRGTSYEQYF,TGTGCCAGCAGCTTACCCCGGGGGACCTCCTACGAGCAGTACTTC
TRBJ1-1,-,TRBV27,-,CASSWAGANTEAFF,TGTGCCAGCAGTTGGGCAGGGGCGAACACTGAAGCTTTCTTT
TRBJ2-3,-,TRBV5-4,many,CASSLMGPSTDTQYF,TGTGCCAGCAGCTTGATGGGACCTAGCACAGATACGCAGTATTTT
TRBJ1-3,TRBD1,TRBV7-6,few,CASSRMDRGSDTIYF,TGTGCCAGCAGCCGAATGGACAGGGGGTCAGACACCATATATTTT
TRBJ2-3,-,TRBV11-2,-,CASSLGWGGFGSDTQYF,TGTGCCAGCAGCTTAGGATGGGGAGGCTTCGGATCAGATACGCAGTATTTT
TRBJ2-4,TRBD1,TRBV7-9,few,CASSGPDRESKNIQYF,TGTGCCAGCAGCGGACCGGACAGGGAATCCAAAAACATTCAGTACTTC
TRBJ2-7,TRBD1,TRBV24-1,-,CATERQGVSYEQYF,TGTGCCACCGAGAGGCAGGGGGTATCCTACGAGCAGTACTTC
TRBJ1-4,-,TRBV4-3,-,CASSQDTTATNEKLFF,TGCGCCAGCAGCCAAGATACAACCGCAACTAATGAAAAACTGTTTTTT
TRBJ2-1,-,TRBV7-2,many,CASSLTRTNEQFF,TGTGCCAGCAGCTTAACTAGGACCAATGAGCAGTTCTTC
TRBJ1-1,TRBD1,TRBV12-3/TRBV12-4,many,CASTGRDRLTEAFF,TGTGCCAGCACCGGAAGGGACAGACTCACTGAAGCTTTCTTT
TRBJ1-2,-,TRBV7-8,few,CASSLERGMGYGYTF,TGTGCCAGCAGCTTAGAAAGGGGGATGGGCTATGGCTACACCTTC
TRBJ1-1,-,TRBV20-1,few,CSARSRKNTEAFF,TGCAGTGCTAGGTCCAGAAAGAACACTGAAGCTTTCTTT
TRBJ1-1,-,TRBV14,few,CASSQDLARFLNTEAFF,TGTGCCAGCAGCCAAGACCTGGCCAGGTTCTTGAACACTGAAGCTTTCTTT
TRBJ2-1,-,TRBV15,few,CATRGEAGNEQFF,TGTGCCACCAGGGGGGAGGCGGGAAATGAGCAGTTCTTC
TRBJ2-5,TRBD2,TRBV20-1,-,CSAPQRGGQETQYF,TGCAGTGCCCCCCAGCGGGGGGGCCAAGAGACCCAGTACTTC
TRBJ1-5,TRBD1,TRBV28,-,CASSPISWTGGGNQPQHF,TGTGCCAGCAGCCCGATCTCCTGGACAGGGGGGGGCAATCAGCCCCAGCATTTT
TRBJ2-7,TRBD1,TRBV4-3,-,CATSLGQGDTYEQYF,TGCGCCACCAGCCTAGGCCAGGGGGATACCTACGAGCAGTACTTC
TRBJ2-7,-,TRBV13,-,CASSLGSGGSYEQYF,TGTGCCAGCAGCTTAGGCAGCGGCGGCTCCTACGAGCAGTACTTC
TRBJ1-5,-,TRBV7-9,-,CASSLSGAPQHF,TGTGCCAGCAGCTTAAGTGGGGCGCCCCAGCATTTT
TRBJ2-1,TRBD1,TRBV7-6,few,CASSLAQWTGLDEQFF,TGTGCCAGCAGCTTAGCGCAATGGACAGGGTTGGATGAGCAGTTCTTC
TRBJ1-1,-,TRBV9,-,CASSSGDRHTEAFF,TGTGCCAGCAGCTCTGGGGACCGGCACACTGAAGCTTTCTTT
TRBJ2-1,TRBD1,TRBV7-8,-,CASSSPDRGSYNEQFF,TGTGCCAGCAGCTCTCCGGACAGGGGGTCCTACAATGAGCAGTTCTTC
TRBJ1-5,-,TRBV4-1,-,CASSQGGGDYQPQHF,TGCGCCAGCAGCCAAGGGGGGGGCGATTATCAGCCCCAGCATTTT
TRBJ1-5,TRBD1,TRBV19,-,CASSQGAQGNQPQHF,TGTGCCAGCTCCCAGGGGGCGCAGGGCAATCAGCCCCAGCATTTT
TRBJ1-1,-,TRBV9,-,CASSVEQFTEAFF,TGTGCCAGCAGCGTAGAACAGTTCACTGAAGCTTTCTTT
TRBJ2-2,-,TRBV3-1,-,CASSQARGVGAPGELFF,TGTGCCAGCAGCCAAGCCCGGGGAGTGGGGGCACCGGGGGAGCTGTTTTTT
TRBJ2-2,TRBD2,TRBV7-2,-,CASSLTRLAGAATGELFF,TGTGCCAGCAGCTTGACGCGACTAGCGGGGGCCGCCACCGGGGAGCTGTTTTTT
TRBJ1-6,-,TRBV7-6,many,CASSLRLADNSPLHF,TGTGCCAGCAGCTTACGACTCGCCGATAATTCACCCCTCCACTTT
TRBJ2-1,TRBD2,TRBV7-6,many,CASSLEAGVYNEQFF,TGTGCCAGCAGCTTAGAAGCGGGGGTCTACAATGAGCAGTTCTTC
TRBJ1-1,-,TRBV12-5,few,CASGFSGTEAFF,TGTGCTAGTGGTTTTTCCGGTACGGAAGCTTTCTTT